The text below deals with one T cell receptor beta chain. No antigen is known for it. The data stem from a study of blood T cells in healthy people across ages. A J-beta primer mix and a sample-barcoded 5' primer were used in a second PCR of about 7 to 12 cycles. TCRdb processed the 5' RACE reads anew with MiXCR; each CDR3 protein has one entry. The sample includes roughly 640,000 distinct CDR3 sequences, 25% to 35% of them seen just once. CDR3 length: 14 amino acids. V was trimmed by 1 base and J by 8 bases, leaving 15 bases between them. Germline V gene sequence: CDR1 SGHRS, CDR2 YFSETQ. Donors each provided 8 to 10 milliliters of peripheral blood. No fewer than 5.5 micrograms of total RNA were isolated from every sample. Findings and caveats of the study: A roughly linear age-dependent decrease characterized TCR beta diversity per million T cells. The unsorted PBMCs prevented any conclusive comparison of naive versus antigen-experienced cells.

The V call is TRBV5-1, the J call TRBJ1-2, with D hard to call. Input material: blood. This TCR was recovered from a woman of 80 years or more in good health. The CDR3, as DNA: TGCGCCAGCAGCTTGTCAGAGACCGCCTCCGGCTACACCTTC. Amino acid sequence: CASSLSETASGYTF. Together with reference TRBV5-1 and TRBJ1-2, the CDR3 gives the full variable domain: KAGVTQTPRYLIKTRGQQVTLSCSPISGHRSVSWYQQTPGQGLQFLFEYFSETQRNKGNFPGRFSGRQFSNSRSEMNVSTLELGDSALYLCASSLSETASGYTFGSGTRLTVV.